The rows below give T cell receptor beta chains drawn from one sample of a study of blood T cell repertoires in COVID-19. TCRdb's copy holds only in-frame clones and misses some; the assay was immunoSEQ multiplex PCR. Altogether about 270,000 clones are present, about nine tenths being singletons, with the ten largest covering about 2.3%. Sequenced input: PBMCs or T cells enriched from blood (not recorded which). The receptors stem from a middle-aged woman with acute COVID-19. Each CDR3 is given with its conserved first and last residue. The D gene is left open where the match is weak. Size is omitted from some rows. Given values are once, few, many or a class for expanded clones.

size: -
D: -
V: TRBV29-1
J: TRBJ1-2
DNA: TGCAGCGTTGGACAGCCCTATGGCTACACCTTC
CDR3: CSVGQPYGYTF

size: -
D: -
V: TRBV28
J: TRBJ2-7
DNA: TGTGCCAGCAGCCGCGCCCCCTCCGAGCAGTACTTC
CDR3: CASSRAPSEQYF

size: once
D: TRBD1
V: TRBV6-5
J: TRBJ1-1
DNA: TGTGCCAGCCAAAGACAGGGTTGGACTGAAGCTTTCTTT
CDR3: CASQRQGWTEAFF

size: -
D: -
V: TRBV3-1/TRBV3-2
J: TRBJ2-2
DNA: TGTGCCAGCAGCCAAGGTTCGACAGTCACCGGGGAGCTGTTTTTT
CDR3: CASSQGSTVTGELFF

size: -
D: -
V: TRBV1
J: TRBJ2-2
DNA: TGCACCAGCAGCCAAGACCGAGGCGGCCCGATCCCCACCGGGGAGCTGTTTTTT
CDR3: CTSSQDRGGPIPTGELFF

size: -
D: -
V: TRBV12-3/TRBV12-4
J: TRBJ1-2
DNA: TGTGCCAGCAGTTTGCTTCGGGTAGCTGGCTACACCTTC
CDR3: CASSLLRVAGYTF

size: -
D: -
V: TRBV7-2
J: TRBJ1-1
DNA: TGTGCCAGCAGCTTAGGTGGAGGGGAGTACACTGAAGCTTTCTTT
CDR3: CASSLGGGEYTEAFF

size: -
D: -
V: TRBV27
J: TRBJ1-2
DNA: TGTGCCAGCAGTTTAAGGGGGAGAGGGCCCTATGGCTACACCTTC
CDR3: CASSLRGRGPYGYTF

size: -
D: -
V: TRBV2
J: TRBJ1-6
DNA: TGTGCCAGCAGTTTTAGGACACTTACCCCCAATTCACCCCTCCACTTT
CDR3: CASSFRTLTPNSPLHF

size: -
D: -
V: TRBV24-1
J: TRBJ1-1
DNA: TGTGCCACCCGGGAATTGGTGAACACTGAAGCTTTCTTT
CDR3: CATRELVNTEAFF

size: -
D: -
V: TRBV27
J: TRBJ2-1
DNA: TGTGCCAGCAGCCCTATCACGGGATACAATGAGCAGTTCTTC
CDR3: CASSPITGYNEQFF

size: -
D: -
V: TRBV10-3
J: TRBJ2-1
DNA: TGTGCCATCAGTGGCAGGGGAGGGGACAATGAGCAGTTCTTC
CDR3: CAISGRGGDNEQFF

size: -
D: TRBD1
V: TRBV6-5
J: TRBJ1-5
DNA: TGTGCCAGCAGTCCTACAGGGGATCAGCAGCCCCAGCATTTT
CDR3: CASSPTGDQQPQHF

size: -
D: TRBD1
V: TRBV24-1
J: TRBJ1-4
DNA: TGTGCCACCAGTGATCCGGGACAGGGGACAACTAATGAAAAACTGTTTTTT
CDR3: CATSDPGQGTTNEKLFF

size: -
D: TRBD1
V: TRBV19
J: TRBJ1-5
DNA: TGTGCCAGTAGCTGGACAGGGACCTCCAATCAGCCCCAGCATTTT
CDR3: CASSWTGTSNQPQHF

size: -
D: -
V: TRBV7-3
J: TRBJ2-1
DNA: TGTGCCAGCAGCTTAACGTCCCTGTCGGGCAATGAGCAGTTCTTC
CDR3: CASSLTSLSGNEQFF

size: -
D: -
V: TRBV28
J: TRBJ2-5
DNA: TGTGCCAGCAGTTTTCAGGACTACCAAGAGACCCAGTACTTC
CDR3: CASSFQDYQETQYF

size: -
D: TRBD1
V: TRBV28
J: TRBJ1-5
DNA: TGTGCCAGCAGTTATCCGGGACAGGGAAACCAGCCCCAGCATTTT
CDR3: CASSYPGQGNQPQHF

size: -
D: TRBD1
V: TRBV30
J: TRBJ1-2
DNA: TGTGCCTGGGGGGGACAGTCTGAGCACTATGGCTACACCTTC
CDR3: CAWGGQSEHYGYTF

size: -
D: -
V: TRBV2
J: TRBJ1-2
DNA: TGTGCCAGCAGTGAGGTCGACTGGGTTAACTATGGCTACACCTTC
CDR3: CASSEVDWVNYGYTF

size: -
D: TRBD1
V: TRBV5-5
J: TRBJ1-1
DNA: TGTGCCAGCAGCTTAGAGGGGGCCACTGAAGCTTTCTTT
CDR3: CASSLEGATEAFF

size: -
D: TRBD1
V: TRBV5-1
J: TRBJ1-2
DNA: TGCGCCAGCAAAGAGGGGGCGCAAGACTATGGCTACACCTTC
CDR3: CASKEGAQDYGYTF

size: few
D: -
V: TRBV10-3
J: TRBJ1-5
DNA: TGTGCCATCAGTGAATCAGGGAATCAGCCCCAGCATTTT
CDR3: CAISESGNQPQHF

size: -
D: -
V: TRBV5-1
J: TRBJ1-2
DNA: TGCGCCAGCAGCTTTGCCCCGACGGACTCCTTGAGCTATGGCTACACCTTC
CDR3: CASSFAPTDSLSYGYTF

size: -
D: -
V: TRBV7-2
J: TRBJ2-1
DNA: TGTGCCAGCAGCTTAGGGGCCGCGGGAAAGGGTAATGAGCAGTTCTTC
CDR3: CASSLGAAGKGNEQFF

size: -
D: -
V: TRBV30
J: TRBJ1-6
DNA: TGTGCCTGGAGTGACAGGATTGTGAATTCACCCCTCCACTTT
CDR3: CAWSDRIVNSPLHF

size: -
D: -
V: TRBV7-9
J: TRBJ1-5
DNA: TGTGCCAGCAGCTTAGGGACCCTTAAACAGGAGCCCCAGCATTTT
CDR3: CASSLGTLKQEPQHF

size: -
D: TRBD1
V: TRBV6-5
J: TRBJ1-3
DNA: TGTGCCAGCAGTCCCGGGACAGGGCGGGACACCATATATTTT
CDR3: CASSPGTGRDTIYF

size: -
D: TRBD1
V: TRBV18
J: TRBJ1-1
DNA: TGTGCCAGCTCACCGGACAGGGGGCATACTGAAGCTTTCTTT
CDR3: CASSPDRGHTEAFF

size: -
D: TRBD1
V: TRBV28
J: TRBJ1-1
DNA: TGTGCCAGCAGAACAGGGGTTAAAGCTGAAGCTTTCTTT
CDR3: CASRTGVKAEAFF

size: -
D: TRBD1
V: TRBV18
J: TRBJ2-7
DNA: TGTGCCAGCTCACCGAGGCTCGACAGGGCTTTAACCTACGAGCAGTACTTC
CDR3: CASSPRLDRALTYEQYF

size: few
D: TRBD1
V: TRBV14
J: TRBJ1-3
DNA: TGTGCCAGCAGCCCCGTTCAGGGGGCGCGTGTTGGAAACACCATATATTTT
CDR3: CASSPVQGARVGNTIYF

size: -
D: -
V: TRBV3-1/TRBV3-2
J: TRBJ2-1
DNA: TGTGCCAGCAGCCAAGACGGGTACTACAATGAGCAGTTCTTC
CDR3: CASSQDGYYNEQFF

size: once
D: TRBD2
V: TRBV19
J: TRBJ2-6
DNA: TGTGCCAGTAGCCATGGGGGGGTTGGGGCCAACGTCCTGACTTTC
CDR3: CASSHGGVGANVLTF

size: -
D: TRBD2
V: TRBV7-2
J: TRBJ2-3
DNA: TGTGCCAGCAGCTGGAGCGGGGAACGCACAGATACGCAGTATTTT
CDR3: CASSWSGERTDTQYF

size: -
D: TRBD1
V: TRBV18
J: TRBJ1-6
DNA: TGTGCCAGCTCACCCGGTTGGGACAGGGGCTCCTATAATTCACCCCTCCACTTT
CDR3: CASSPGWDRGSYNSPLHF

size: -
D: TRBD1
V: TRBV18
J: TRBJ1-1
DNA: TGTGCCAGCTCACTCGGACAGGCCCATGGAGCTTTCTTT
CDR3: CASSLGQAHGAFF

size: -
D: TRBD2
V: TRBV5-6
J: TRBJ2-3
DNA: TGTGCCAGCAGCTTGGGCGGGAGGGGGACAGATACGCAGTATTTT
CDR3: CASSLGGRGTDTQYF

size: -
D: -
V: TRBV5-4
J: TRBJ1-2
DNA: TGTGCCAGCAGCTTAGGGGATTCCCGTGGCTACACCTTC
CDR3: CASSLGDSRGYTF

size: -
D: -
V: TRBV7-6
J: TRBJ2-7
DNA: TGTGCCAGCAGCTTTCAACAGGGCTACGAGCAGTACTTC
CDR3: CASSFQQGYEQYF

size: -
D: -
V: TRBV7-3
J: TRBJ1-5
DNA: TGTGCCAGCAGCTTAAGTGGCGACAGACTTAGCAATCAGCCCCAGCATTTT
CDR3: CASSLSGDRLSNQPQHF

size: -
D: TRBD1
V: TRBV5-1
J: TRBJ1-1
DNA: TGCGCCAGCAGCACGAGACAGGGCCCGAACACTGAAGCTTTCTTT
CDR3: CASSTRQGPNTEAFF

size: -
D: -
V: TRBV6-4
J: TRBJ1-2
DNA: TGTGCCAGCAGAGGGGAGGGGACCTATGGCTACACCTTC
CDR3: CASRGEGTYGYTF

size: -
D: -
V: TRBV2
J: TRBJ2-5
DNA: TGTGCCAGCAGTGAAAGGGTCAGGGGAGAGACCCAGTACTTC
CDR3: CASSERVRGETQYF

size: -
D: -
V: TRBV27
J: TRBJ2-7
DNA: TGTGCCAGCAGTTTAGGGACAACCTACGAGCAGTACTTC
CDR3: CASSLGTTYEQYF

size: -
D: TRBD1
V: TRBV12-3/TRBV12-4
J: TRBJ2-7
DNA: TGTGCCAGCACCCAGGGGGTTACCCACGAGCAGTACTTC
CDR3: CASTQGVTHEQYF

size: -
D: -
V: TRBV7-8
J: TRBJ1-5
DNA: TGTGCCAGCAGCTTAGGGAGGTCCGGCAATCAGCCCCAGCATTTT
CDR3: CASSLGRSGNQPQHF

size: -
D: -
V: TRBV18
J: TRBJ1-3
DNA: TGTGCCAGCTCACCACAGCCAGGGGAGTCTGGAAACACCATATATTTT
CDR3: CASSPQPGESGNTIYF

size: -
D: -
V: TRBV19
J: TRBJ1-5
DNA: TGTGCCAGTAGTATGTTAGTATATAGCAATCAGCCCCAGCATTTT
CDR3: CASSMLVYSNQPQHF

size: -
D: TRBD2
V: TRBV25-1
J: TRBJ2-1
DNA: TGTGCCAGCAGTGAATCGAGCGGGAGGGATTACAATGAGCAGTTCTTC
CDR3: CASSESSGRDYNEQFF

size: once
D: TRBD1
V: TRBV25-1
J: TRBJ1-4
DNA: TGTGCCAGCAGTGACCGACAGGGGTACGGAACTAATGAAAAACTGTTTTTT
CDR3: CASSDRQGYGTNEKLFF

size: -
D: TRBD2
V: TRBV25-1
J: TRBJ2-3
DNA: TGTGCCAGCAGTGAAGCGGGGGTTGTAGGAAATACGCAGTATTTT
CDR3: CASSEAGVVGNTQYF

size: -
D: TRBD1
V: TRBV9
J: TRBJ1-3
DNA: TGTGCCAGCAGCGTAGCGGGGGACAGGGGGCTCTCTGGAAACACCATATATTTT
CDR3: CASSVAGDRGLSGNTIYF

size: -
D: TRBD1
V: TRBV28
J: TRBJ1-4
DNA: TGTGCCAGCAGTACTCGACAGGGGCCAGGTGAAAAACTGTTTTTT
CDR3: CASSTRQGPGEKLFF